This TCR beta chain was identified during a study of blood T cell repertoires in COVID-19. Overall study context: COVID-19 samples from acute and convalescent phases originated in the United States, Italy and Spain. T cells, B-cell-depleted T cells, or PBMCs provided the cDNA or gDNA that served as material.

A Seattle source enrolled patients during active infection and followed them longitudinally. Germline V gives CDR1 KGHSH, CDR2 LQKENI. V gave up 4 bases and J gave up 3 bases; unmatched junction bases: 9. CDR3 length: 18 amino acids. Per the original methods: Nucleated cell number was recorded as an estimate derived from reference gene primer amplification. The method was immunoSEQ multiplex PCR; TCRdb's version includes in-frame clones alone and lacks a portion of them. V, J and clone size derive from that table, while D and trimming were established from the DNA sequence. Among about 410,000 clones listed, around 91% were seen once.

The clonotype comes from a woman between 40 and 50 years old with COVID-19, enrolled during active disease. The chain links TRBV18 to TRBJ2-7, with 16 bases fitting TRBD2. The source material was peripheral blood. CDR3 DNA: TGTGCCAGCTCACGGCCGGGACTAGCGGGAGGGAGAGGCTACGAGCAGTACTTC. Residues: CASSRPGLAGGRGYEQYF.